This is a list of T cell receptor beta chains from one sample in a study of T-cell memory formation after mild COVID-19. In TCRdb, the 5' RACE reads were re-called with MiXCR into one record per CDR3 protein. The top ten hold 12% of the sample, which has about 160,000 distinct CDR3 sequences, 25% to 40% seen once. Sequencing was done on a sample of PBMCs or a T cell subset sorted from them (not recorded which). The receptors were sampled from an adult woman who had mild COVID-19 (a few samples of this study predate the infection). Cell type and time point are not known. Each CDR3 is given with its conserved first and last residue. Fields, in order: V gene, CDR3 protein.

V gene: TRBV7-3; CDR3 protein: CASRSRGRQGEGYGYTF
V gene: TRBV5-4; CDR3 protein: CASSHSGLAGAFVPDTQYF
V gene: TRBV7-9; CDR3 protein: CASSLGLAGVIGSEQYF
V gene: TRBV5-1; CDR3 protein: CASSLPNTEAFF
V gene: TRBV20-1; CDR3 protein: CSASPRAHTEAFF
V gene: TRBV15; CDR3 protein: CATSRGRTDYQPQHF
V gene: TRBV29-1; CDR3 protein: CSVEGQGANTEAFF
V gene: TRBV7-2; CDR3 protein: CASSFERTGYRSEQFF
V gene: TRBV29-1; CDR3 protein: CSVEDQGSGYTF
V gene: TRBV20-1; CDR3 protein: CSAREHAAMNTEAFF
V gene: TRBV20-1; CDR3 protein: CSAMGPIGADTQYF
V gene: TRBV7-9; CDR3 protein: CASSWGDIFETQYF
V gene: TRBV12-3/TRBV12-4; CDR3 protein: CASSGDSRTSGELFF
V gene: TRBV5-1; CDR3 protein: CASSPTSGGARETQYF
V gene: TRBV16; CDR3 protein: CASSQSSTGGEQYF
V gene: TRBV12-5; CDR3 protein: CASLRDLNTQYF
V gene: TRBV7-9; CDR3 protein: CASSLAPSGGETQYF
V gene: TRBV21-1; CDR3 protein: CASRRGEQYF
V gene: TRBV11-2; CDR3 protein: CASRSTGTRADTQYF
V gene: TRBV12-3/TRBV12-4; CDR3 protein: CASRARTSTDTQYF
V gene: TRBV6-2/TRBV6-3; CDR3 protein: CASSYELLAGAESHEQYF
V gene: TRBV20-1; CDR3 protein: CSASRTSGNNEQFF
V gene: TRBV9; CDR3 protein: CASALGTSGSNEQYF
V gene: TRBV7-2; CDR3 protein: CASSHSTGSDGYTF
V gene: TRBV5-1; CDR3 protein: CASSLAPGGGTDTQYF
V gene: TRBV9; CDR3 protein: CASSVGGRDQETQYF
V gene: TRBV6-1; CDR3 protein: CASSEADGYTF
V gene: TRBV5-1; CDR3 protein: CASSFGEQQAFF
V gene: TRBV6-2/TRBV6-3; CDR3 protein: CASLREPPYNEQFF
V gene: TRBV12-2; CDR3 protein: CASRLVWVKGSTIFDSNQPQHF
V gene: TRBV20-1; CDR3 protein: CSARDALDRVVETQYF
V gene: TRBV20-1; CDR3 protein: CSASHHRGRNEQFF
V gene: TRBV7-8; CDR3 protein: CASSPATDRGRGKLFF
V gene: TRBV12-3/TRBV12-4; CDR3 protein: CASSLDRADEQYF
V gene: TRBV7-9; CDR3 protein: CASSASTGSSYNEQFF
V gene: TRBV3-1; CDR3 protein: CASSQGRARYTGELFF
V gene: TRBV12-3/TRBV12-4; CDR3 protein: CASSLGGAGSQYF
V gene: TRBV5-4; CDR3 protein: CASSLAPHGRNEQFF
V gene: TRBV4-3; CDR3 protein: CASSQDQTSGSKFF
V gene: TRBV20-1; CDR3 protein: CSARELGGLQETQYF
V gene: TRBV2; CDR3 protein: CASSLNGLPYEQYF
V gene: TRBV7-9; CDR3 protein: CASSPELVQYF
V gene: TRBV6-1; CDR3 protein: CASTSGRETQYF
V gene: TRBV5-5; CDR3 protein: CASSAGVGREANIQYF
V gene: TRBV7-9; CDR3 protein: CASSLGEAVPFF
V gene: TRBV27; CDR3 protein: CASKTGRGYEQYF
V gene: TRBV7-9; CDR3 protein: CASSIRTGSGNTIYF
V gene: TRBV28; CDR3 protein: CASSLSGIKAEQYF
V gene: TRBV20-1; CDR3 protein: CSAATGGRSTDTQYF
V gene: TRBV12-3/TRBV12-4; CDR3 protein: CASIADGQLYGYTF
V gene: TRBV7-6; CDR3 protein: CASSSLNPESEQFF
V gene: TRBV5-4; CDR3 protein: CASSLNPGSSYEQYF
V gene: TRBV5-1; CDR3 protein: CASSLSDLAELFF
V gene: TRBV12-3/TRBV12-4; CDR3 protein: CASTDGTFYEQYF
V gene: TRBV5-5; CDR3 protein: CASSLVAARSGANVLTF
V gene: TRBV6-2/TRBV6-3; CDR3 protein: CASSPLAGGGAQYF
V gene: TRBV18; CDR3 protein: CASSPVRVNTEAFF
V gene: TRBV7-8; CDR3 protein: CASSLGLFTDTQYF
V gene: TRBV27; CDR3 protein: CASSLTGRGGYGYTF